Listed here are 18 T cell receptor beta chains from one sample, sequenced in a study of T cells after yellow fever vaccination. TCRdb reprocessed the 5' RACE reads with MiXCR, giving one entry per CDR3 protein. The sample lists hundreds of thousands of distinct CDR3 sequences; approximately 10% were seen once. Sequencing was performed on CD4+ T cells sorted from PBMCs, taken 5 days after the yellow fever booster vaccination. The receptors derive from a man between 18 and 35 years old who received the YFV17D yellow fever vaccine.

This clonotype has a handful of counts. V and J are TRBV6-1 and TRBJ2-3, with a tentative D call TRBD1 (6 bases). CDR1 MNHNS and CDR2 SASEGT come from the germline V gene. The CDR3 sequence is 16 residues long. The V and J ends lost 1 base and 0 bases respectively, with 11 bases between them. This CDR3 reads CASSEGTAASTDTQYF. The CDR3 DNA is TGTGCCAGCAGTGAAGGGACAGCCGCTAGCACAGATACGCAGTATTTT.

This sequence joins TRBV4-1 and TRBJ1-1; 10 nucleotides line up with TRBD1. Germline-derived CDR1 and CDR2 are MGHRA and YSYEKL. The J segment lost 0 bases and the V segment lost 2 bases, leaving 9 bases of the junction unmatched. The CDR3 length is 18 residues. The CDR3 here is CASSQRGTGESVNTEAFF. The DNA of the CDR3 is TGCGCCAGCAGCCAACGGGGGACAGGGGAAAGCGTGAACACTGAAGCTTTCTTT.

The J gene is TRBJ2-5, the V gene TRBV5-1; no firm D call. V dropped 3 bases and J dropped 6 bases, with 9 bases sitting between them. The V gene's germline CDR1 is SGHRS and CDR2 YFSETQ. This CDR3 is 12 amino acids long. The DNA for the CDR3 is TGCGCCAGCAGCTCAAACTTCCAGACCCAGTACTTC. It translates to CASSSNFQTQYF.

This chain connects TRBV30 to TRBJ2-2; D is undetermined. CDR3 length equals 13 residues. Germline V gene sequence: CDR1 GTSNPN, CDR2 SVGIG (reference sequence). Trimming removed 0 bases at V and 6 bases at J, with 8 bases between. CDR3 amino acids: CAWSVSKPGELFF. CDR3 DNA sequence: TGTGCCTGGAGTGTAAGCAAACCCGGGGAGCTGTTTTTT.

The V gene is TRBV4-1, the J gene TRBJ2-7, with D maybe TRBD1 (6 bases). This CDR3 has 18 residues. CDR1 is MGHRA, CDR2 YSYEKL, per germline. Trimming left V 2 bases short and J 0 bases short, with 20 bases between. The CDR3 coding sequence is TGCGCCAGCAGCCAAATCCCGGCCCTCAGGGGAAGCTCCTACGAGCAGTACGTC. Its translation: CASSQIPALRGSSYEQYV.

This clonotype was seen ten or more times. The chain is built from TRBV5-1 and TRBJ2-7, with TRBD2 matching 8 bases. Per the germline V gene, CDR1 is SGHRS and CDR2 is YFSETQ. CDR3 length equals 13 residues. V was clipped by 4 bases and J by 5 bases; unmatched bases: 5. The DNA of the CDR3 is TGCGCCAGCAGCCAAGAGCGGGGGAACGAGCAGTACTTC. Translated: CASSQERGNEQYF.

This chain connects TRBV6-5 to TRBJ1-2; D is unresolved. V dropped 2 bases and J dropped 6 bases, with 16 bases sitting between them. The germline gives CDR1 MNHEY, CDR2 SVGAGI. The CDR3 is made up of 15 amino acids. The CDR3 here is CASSYEAGWGDGYTF. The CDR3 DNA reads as TGTGCCAGCAGTTACGAGGCCGGGTGGGGTGATGGCTACACCTTC.

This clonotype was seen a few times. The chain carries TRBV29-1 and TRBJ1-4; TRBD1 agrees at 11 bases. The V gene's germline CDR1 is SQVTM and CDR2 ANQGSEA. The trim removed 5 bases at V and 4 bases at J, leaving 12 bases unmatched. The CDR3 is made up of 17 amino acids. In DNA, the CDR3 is TGCAGCGTTCTGCCCGGACAGGGGGCACGACATAATGAAAAACTGTTTTTT. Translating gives CSVLPGQGARHNEKLFF.

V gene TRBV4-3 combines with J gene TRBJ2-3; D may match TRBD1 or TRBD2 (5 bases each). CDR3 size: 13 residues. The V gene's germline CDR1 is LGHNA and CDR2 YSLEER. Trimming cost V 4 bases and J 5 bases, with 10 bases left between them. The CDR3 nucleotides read TGCGCCAGCAGCCGGGACGGACAAGATACGCAGTATTTT. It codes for CASSRDGQDTQYF.

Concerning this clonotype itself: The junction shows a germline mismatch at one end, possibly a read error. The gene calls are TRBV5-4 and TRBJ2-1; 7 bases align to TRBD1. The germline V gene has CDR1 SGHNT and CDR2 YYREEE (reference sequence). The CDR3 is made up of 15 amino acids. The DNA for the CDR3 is TGTGCCAGCACCCTAACCGGGACAGCCTACAATGAGGAGTTCTTC. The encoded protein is CASTLTGTAYNEEFF.

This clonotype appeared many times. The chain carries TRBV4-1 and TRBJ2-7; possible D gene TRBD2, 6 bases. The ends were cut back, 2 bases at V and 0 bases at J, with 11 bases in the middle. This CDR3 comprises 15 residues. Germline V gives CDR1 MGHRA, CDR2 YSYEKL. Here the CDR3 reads CASSQIGGNSYEQYF. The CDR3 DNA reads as TGCGCCAGCAGCCAAATCGGGGGTAACTCCTACGAGCAGTACTTC.

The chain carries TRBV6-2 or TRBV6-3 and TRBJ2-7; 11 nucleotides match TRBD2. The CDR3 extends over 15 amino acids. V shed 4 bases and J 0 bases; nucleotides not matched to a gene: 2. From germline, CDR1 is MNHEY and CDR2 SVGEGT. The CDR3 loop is CASSSSGGNSYEQYF. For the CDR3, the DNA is TGTGCCAGCAGTTCTAGCGGGGGGAACTCCTACGAGCAGTACTTC.

The CDR3 region has the DNA TGTGCCAGCAGTCGCAGGGGGGTCTACAATGAGCAGTTCTTC. This translates into CASSRRGVYNEQFF. The chain uses TRBV2 and TRBJ2-1, with D perhaps TRBD1 (7 bases). The CDR3 sequence is 14 residues long. Germline V CDR1 and CDR2: SNHLY, FYNNEI. Trimming stripped 5 bases from V and 3 bases from J, with 11 bases between.

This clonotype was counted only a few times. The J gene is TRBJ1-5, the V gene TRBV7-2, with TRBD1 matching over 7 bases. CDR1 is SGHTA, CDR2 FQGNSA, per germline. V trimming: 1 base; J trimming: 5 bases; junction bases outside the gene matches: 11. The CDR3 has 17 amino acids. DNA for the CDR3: TGTGCCAGCAGCTTAGGACAGGGCCCGCTGACAGATCAGCCCCAGCATTTT. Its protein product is CASSLGQGPLTDQPQHF.

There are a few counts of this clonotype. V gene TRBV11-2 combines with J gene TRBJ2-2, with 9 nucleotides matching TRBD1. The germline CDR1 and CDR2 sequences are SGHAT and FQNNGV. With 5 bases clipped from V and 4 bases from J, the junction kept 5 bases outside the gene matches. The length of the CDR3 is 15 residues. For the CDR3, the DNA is TGTGCCAGCAGCCTCGACAGGGGGAGCACCGGGGAGCTGTTTTTT. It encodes CASSLDRGSTGELFF.

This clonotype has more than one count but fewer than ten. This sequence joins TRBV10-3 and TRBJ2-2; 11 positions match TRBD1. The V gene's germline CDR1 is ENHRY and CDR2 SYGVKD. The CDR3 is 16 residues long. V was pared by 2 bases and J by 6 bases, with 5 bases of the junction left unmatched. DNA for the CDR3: TGTGCCATCAGTGAGCCGGGACAGGGGGTCGCCGGGGAGCTGTTTTTT. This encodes CAISEPGQGVAGELFF.

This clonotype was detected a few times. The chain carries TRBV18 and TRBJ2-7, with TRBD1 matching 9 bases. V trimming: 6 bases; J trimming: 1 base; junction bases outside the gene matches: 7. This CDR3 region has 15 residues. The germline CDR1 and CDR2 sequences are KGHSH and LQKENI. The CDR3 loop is CASSLTTGGSYEQYF. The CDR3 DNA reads TGTGCCAGCTCTTTGACGACAGGGGGTTCCTACGAGCAGTACTTC.

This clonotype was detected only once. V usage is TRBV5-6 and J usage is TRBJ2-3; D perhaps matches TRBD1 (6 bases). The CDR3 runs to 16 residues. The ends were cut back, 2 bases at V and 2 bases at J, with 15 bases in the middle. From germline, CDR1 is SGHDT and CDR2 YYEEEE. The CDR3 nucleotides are TGTGCCAGCAGCTTTCAGGGGAGTCTCCTCACAGATACGCAGTATTTT. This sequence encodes CASSFQGSLLTDTQYF.